This T cell receptor beta chain was captured by sequencing in a study of T cells expressing NK-cell markers. Study overall: Sorted T-cell subsets CD3+CD56+NKG2C+, CD3+CD56+NKG2C- and CD3+CD56-NKG2C+ were TCR beta-sequenced. Most of the eight sequenced donors tested HCMV-seropositive; one tested seronegative. Study-level findings and limits: The same clonotypes also predominated in the CD3+CD56-NKG2C+ fraction of several donors.

The CDR3 sequence is 18 residues long. What made the TCR beta cDNA was 5'RACE template switching with UMIs. TCRdb reprocessed the 5' RACE reads and keeps a single row for each CDR3 protein, giving no DNA. The sample table includes just under 150,000 distinct CDR3 sequences. With regard to this clonotype: Its target is unknown.

The sequencing sample was made of blood T cells: a sorted CD56 or NKG2C T cell subset, CD4+ or CD8+ T cells, or bulk PBMC T cells (not recorded which). The TCR was taken from a man aged 18 to 29 in good health. V usage is TRBV12-3 or TRBV12-4 and J usage is TRBJ2-3; no DNA is available, so the TRBD2 call from TCRdb remains unchecked. CDR3 amino acids: CASSFRLAGGKRTDTQYF.